The next 2 T cell receptor beta chains were all read from a single sample in a study of CD8+CD57+ T cells in acquired aplastic anemia. Profiling that covered TCR beta VDJ and CDR3 relied on genomic DNA as its template. TCRdb re-called the reads with MiXCR, one entry per CDR3 protein. The table shows some 42,000 distinct CDR3 sequences, with approximately 67% occurring only once. The sequenced material came from sorted CD4+, CD8+, or CD8+CD57+ T cells (not recorded which) from PBMCs. These receptors were taken from a human donor in good health, serving as a control.

Only one count was recorded for this clonotype. The rearrangement uses TRBV24-1 and TRBJ2-3, with 10 positions matching TRBD2. The junction had 12 bases not matched to a gene; V was cut back by 11 bases and J by 5 bases. Germline V gene lookup returns CDR1 KGHDR and CDR2 SFDVKD. The CDR3 spans 15 residues. The CDR3 DNA follows: TGTGCCATCAATACCGGACTAGCGGCGGTAGATACGCAGTATTTT. Encoded protein: CAINTGLAAVDTQYF.

The chain joins TRBV10-3 to TRBJ2-7; D call uncertain. This CDR3 comprises 14 residues. Germline CDR1 is ENHRY and CDR2 is SYGVKD. V lost 0 bases, J lost 3 bases, and 9 bases lay in between. CDR3 in amino acids: CAISESTQIYEQYF. For the CDR3, the DNA is TGTGCCATCAGTGAGTCGACCCAGATCTACGAGCAGTACTTC.